This T cell receptor beta chain was captured by sequencing in a study of OX40 agonist ivuxolimab in advanced cancers. Study-wide points: At doses 0.1 to 3.0 mg/kg, CD4+ and CD8+ clones expanded. Not determined was the antigen specificity of the expanded peripheral T cells.

Between the trimmed V and J ends, which lost 4 bases and 1 base, there was a span of 7 bases. Germline V gene lookup returns CDR1 GTSNPN and CDR2 SVGIG (reference sequence). The CDR3 length is 12 residues. A word on this clone: Its specificity is unknown.

TCRdb's table, derived via immunoSEQ multiplex PCR, lists solely in-frame clones and lacks some. The data contain approximately 69,000 clones, about 90% of them seen just once; the ten biggest clones take up roughly a tenth. This TCR came from an adult with an advanced solid tumor such as melanoma, head and neck, liver or kidney cancer. J is TRBJ1-1 and V is TRBV30; D is uncertain. Sample: CD4+ or CD8+ T cells sorted from blood, taken in a trial of the OX40 agonist ivuxolimab. CDR3 protein: CAWNDGNTEAFF. The CDR3 DNA follows: TGTGCCTGGAACGACGGGAACACTGAAGCTTTCTTT.